A selection of T cell receptor beta chains follows, all from one sample in a study of blood T cells in healthy people across ages. Using its own MiXCR run on the 5' RACE reads, TCRdb lists one record per CDR3 protein. The repertoire holds fewer than 2,000,000 distinct CDR3 sequences, 39% seen once, with approximately 22% in the top ten. Sequenced input: blood. The receptor set was obtained from a human donor in good health. The CDR3 runs from the conserved cysteine through the conserved F or W. The order of the fields is CDR3 DNA, CDR3 protein, D gene, J gene, clone size, V gene. The D gene is left open where the match is weak. Size values are once, few and many counts, or a class for expanded clones, and some rows have none.

DNA: TGTGCCAGCAGCTTATCTTCAGACATTCAGTACTTC
CDR3: CASSLSSDIQYF
D: .
J: TRBJ2-4
size: .
V: TRBV7-9

DNA: TGTGCCATCAGTGAGAGGGGCGCAATTCTTTCTGAAGCTTTCTTT
CDR3: CAISERGAILSEAFF
D: .
J: TRBJ1-1
size: few
V: TRBV10-3

DNA: TGTGCCATCAGTGAGGTGTGGGAAGAACGCCACGAGCAGTACTTC
CDR3: CAISEVWEERHEQYF
D: .
J: TRBJ2-7
size: few
V: TRBV10-3

DNA: TGTGCCAGCAGCTTTTCGGGGATAAGCACAGATACGCAGTATTTT
CDR3: CASSFSGISTDTQYF
D: .
J: TRBJ2-3
size: few
V: TRBV7-2

DNA: TGCAGTGCTCCGTGGGACGCCGGACTTAATACGCAGTATTTT
CDR3: CSAPWDAGLNTQYF
D: .
J: TRBJ2-3
size: .
V: TRBV20-1

DNA: TGTGCCAGTAGTATGGGCGCCAATCAGCCCCAGCATTTT
CDR3: CASSMGANQPQHF
D: .
J: TRBJ1-5
size: few
V: TRBV19

DNA: TGCGCCAGCAGCTTGGCGGCAGGGGGTAATGAAAAACTGTTTTTT
CDR3: CASSLAAGGNEKLFF
D: TRBD1
J: TRBJ1-4
size: few
V: TRBV5-1

DNA: TGTGCCAGCAAGACAGGGGTGAACACTGAAGCTTTCTTT
CDR3: CASKTGVNTEAFF
D: TRBD1
J: TRBJ1-1
size: .
V: TRBV12-3/TRBV12-4

DNA: TGTGCCAGCAGCATAAGGGGGCCTCGACCTCAGAACACTGAAGCTTTCTTT
CDR3: CASSIRGPRPQNTEAFF
D: TRBD1
J: TRBJ1-1
size: .
V: TRBV5-6

DNA: TGCGCCAGCAGCTTCTCATGGACAGGGAGCACTGAAGCTTTCTTT
CDR3: CASSFSWTGSTEAFF
D: TRBD1
J: TRBJ1-1
size: .
V: TRBV5-1

DNA: TGCGCCAGCAGCCAAGAAAACAGCGGGGCTTACACAGATACGCAGTATTTT
CDR3: CASSQENSGAYTDTQYF
D: TRBD2
J: TRBJ2-3
size: .
V: TRBV4-3

DNA: TGTGCCAGTAATGACGGGCCCTACAATGAGCAGTTCTTC
CDR3: CASNDGPYNEQFF
D: .
J: TRBJ2-1
size: .
V: TRBV19

DNA: TGCAGTGCCCCGACAGGGTACGGCCAGCCCCAGCATTTT
CDR3: CSAPTGYGQPQHF
D: TRBD1
J: TRBJ1-5
size: once
V: TRBV20-1

DNA: TGTGCCAGCAGCGACCCTCCTAGCGGGGGGACTACGCAGTATTTT
CDR3: CASSDPPSGGTTQYF
D: TRBD2
J: TRBJ2-3
size: few
V: TRBV7-3

DNA: TGTGCCAGCAGCTTATTCCGCAGTGATAATTCACCCCTCCACTTT
CDR3: CASSLFRSDNSPLHF
D: .
J: TRBJ1-6
size: many
V: TRBV7-2

DNA: TGCGCCAGCAGCCCACGGTTAGAGGCTTTGAACACTGAAGCTTTCTTT
CDR3: CASSPRLEALNTEAFF
D: .
J: TRBJ1-1
size: .
V: TRBV5-1

DNA: TGTGCCAGCAGCCAAGATCGGGACAGGAGCGGCTACACCTTC
CDR3: CASSQDRDRSGYTF
D: TRBD1
J: TRBJ1-2
size: .
V: TRBV3-1

DNA: TGCAGTATCGACAGGAACACTGAAGCTTTCTTT
CDR3: CSIDRNTEAFF
D: .
J: TRBJ1-1
size: .
V: TRBV20-1

DNA: TGTGCCACCAGTGATCTACAGGGTCGCAATGAGCAGTTCTTC
CDR3: CATSDLQGRNEQFF
D: .
J: TRBJ2-1
size: few
V: TRBV24-1

DNA: TGCGCCAGCAGCCCCACTACCGGGACAATCGCTAACTATGGCTACACCTTC
CDR3: CASSPTTGTIANYGYTF
D: .
J: TRBJ1-2
size: many
V: TRBV4-1

DNA: TGTGCCAGCAGTACGGGGACAGGGGGCGTCTATAATTCACCCCTCCACTTT
CDR3: CASSTGTGGVYNSPLHF
D: TRBD1
J: TRBJ1-6
size: .
V: TRBV12-3/TRBV12-4

DNA: TGTGCCAGCAGAGGGACAGGGGAGGGAAACACCATATATTTT
CDR3: CASRGTGEGNTIYF
D: TRBD1
J: TRBJ1-3
size: .
V: TRBV12-3/TRBV12-4

DNA: TGCAGCGTTATATCCACCACCTACGAGCAGTACTTC
CDR3: CSVISTTYEQYF
D: .
J: TRBJ2-7
size: few
V: TRBV29-1

DNA: TGTGCCAGCAGTGCCGAGGACTGGGGCGGGAATGAGCAGTTCTTC
CDR3: CASSAEDWGGNEQFF
D: .
J: TRBJ2-1
size: .
V: TRBV2

DNA: TGCGCCAGCAGCGAGGACGGGAACTCCTACAATGAGCAGTTCTTC
CDR3: CASSEDGNSYNEQFF
D: .
J: TRBJ2-1
size: .
V: TRBV5-1

DNA: TGTGCCAGCAGCGTAGCAGTTAGCGGATATAGCGAGCAGTACTTC
CDR3: CASSVAVSGYSEQYF
D: .
J: TRBJ2-7
size: .
V: TRBV9

DNA: TGTGCCAGCAGCGGTGATTATCTAGCCACAGATACGCAGTATTTT
CDR3: CASSGDYLATDTQYF
D: .
J: TRBJ2-3
size: once
V: TRBV7-8

DNA: TGTGCCAGCAGCCGAGTTATGGAGACAGCAAATCAGCCCCAGCATTTT
CDR3: CASSRVMETANQPQHF
D: .
J: TRBJ1-5
size: .
V: TRBV6-2/TRBV6-3

DNA: TGTGCCAGCAGTGAAGCGGACCGGGGCCAAGAGACCCAGTACTTC
CDR3: CASSEADRGQETQYF
D: .
J: TRBJ2-5
size: .
V: TRBV6-1

DNA: TGCAGCGTTGAAGATTGGGCTAGCGGGGGGAATGAGCAGTTCTTC
CDR3: CSVEDWASGGNEQFF
D: TRBD2
J: TRBJ2-1
size: once
V: TRBV29-1

DNA: TGTGCCAGCAGCTTGGACCCTCCGTTCTCTGGAAACACCATATATTTT
CDR3: CASSLDPPFSGNTIYF
D: .
J: TRBJ1-3
size: few
V: TRBV7-6

DNA: TGTGCCAGCAGCCCCGACCGAAGGGGGGCGAGCACAGATACGCAGTATTTT
CDR3: CASSPDRRGASTDTQYF
D: .
J: TRBJ2-3
size: .
V: TRBV12-3/TRBV12-4

DNA: TGTGCCAGCAGCTCCCGACTAGCGGGGGGTAGGACTGAGCAGTTCTTC
CDR3: CASSSRLAGGRTEQFF
D: TRBD2
J: TRBJ2-1
size: .
V: TRBV7-2

DNA: TGTGCCAGCATCATTTGGGCAGGGACGGATACGCAGTATTTT
CDR3: CASIIWAGTDTQYF
D: .
J: TRBJ2-3
size: few
V: TRBV5-5

DNA: TGTGCCAGCTCCCTCCTTCCAGAGGAAAAACTGTTTTTT
CDR3: CASSLLPEEKLFF
D: .
J: TRBJ1-4
size: .
V: TRBV2

DNA: TGTGCCAGCAGAAGATGGGGGGCCAACGTCCTGACTTTC
CDR3: CASRRWGANVLTF
D: .
J: TRBJ2-6
size: .
V: TRBV12-3/TRBV12-4

DNA: TGTGCCAGCGGGGAGAGGGGGCGCGGCTATGGCTACACCTTC
CDR3: CASGERGRGYGYTF
D: TRBD1
J: TRBJ1-2
size: .
V: TRBV6-5

DNA: TGCAGTGCTAGGAGGGGTTCCTACAATGAGCAGTACTTC
CDR3: CSARRGSYNEQYF
D: .
J: TRBJ2-7
size: .
V: TRBV20-1

DNA: TGTGCCAGCAGCCTCGACAGGGTTATACAAAAACTGTTTTTT
CDR3: CASSLDRVIQKLFF
D: TRBD1
J: TRBJ1-4
size: .
V: TRBV7-3

DNA: TGTGCCAGCAACAACAGGGAAAGAACTGAAGCTTTCTTT
CDR3: CASNNRERTEAFF
D: .
J: TRBJ1-1
size: .
V: TRBV3-1

DNA: TGCAGCGTCGAATCCCCCGGAGGGGTGGGAGATACGCAGTATTTT
CDR3: CSVESPGGVGDTQYF
D: .
J: TRBJ2-3
size: .
V: TRBV29-1

DNA: TGTGCCAGCAGCTTAACGGCGGGGAGGGATGAGCAGTTCTTC
CDR3: CASSLTAGRDEQFF
D: TRBD2
J: TRBJ2-1
size: few
V: TRBV7-3

DNA: TGTGCCAGCAGCGTATCCCCTCAGGGGCGTTTGGGCTACACCTTC
CDR3: CASSVSPQGRLGYTF
D: .
J: TRBJ1-2
size: .
V: TRBV9

DNA: TGCAGTGCTATATTAGCTCAAGAGACCCAGTACTTC
CDR3: CSAILAQETQYF
D: .
J: TRBJ2-5
size: .
V: TRBV20-1

DNA: TGTGCCAGCAGCTCAAGGGCGGGGGAGCGCACAGATACGCAGTATTTT
CDR3: CASSSRAGERTDTQYF
D: TRBD2
J: TRBJ2-3
size: many
V: TRBV11-2

DNA: TGTGCCAGCAGCTTAGGGGTCCAGGCGGGATCGAACACTGAAGCTTTCTTT
CDR3: CASSLGVQAGSNTEAFF
D: .
J: TRBJ1-1
size: few
V: TRBV7-8

DNA: TGTGCCAGCGCTTTTGGGGTGGGTGAGCAGTTCTTC
CDR3: CASAFGVGEQFF
D: .
J: TRBJ2-1
size: .
V: TRBV27

DNA: TGTGCCAGCAGCTCGGGACCAGGGGCTTCGACTAGCGCAGATACGCAGTATTTT
CDR3: CASSSGPGASTSADTQYF
D: TRBD2
J: TRBJ2-3
size: few
V: TRBV7-2

DNA: TGTGCCAGTAGTATCCAACAGGGTCACGAGCAGTACTTC
CDR3: CASSIQQGHEQYF
D: .
J: TRBJ2-7
size: .
V: TRBV19

DNA: TGTGCCAGCAGCTCCGGGACAGGGACCCTAGGTGTCGGCTACACCTTC
CDR3: CASSSGTGTLGVGYTF
D: TRBD1
J: TRBJ1-2
size: .
V: TRBV3-1

DNA: TGTGCCAGCAGTTTAGCCCAGGGGCTCCTCGGGGACACTGAAGCTTTCTTT
CDR3: CASSLAQGLLGDTEAFF
D: .
J: TRBJ1-1
size: .
V: TRBV12-3/TRBV12-4

DNA: TGCAGTGCTAGGCTAGCGGGGGGTGGTGAGCAGTTCTTC
CDR3: CSARLAGGGEQFF
D: TRBD2
J: TRBJ2-1
size: .
V: TRBV20-1